The clone carrying this T cell receptor beta chain has more than one count but fewer than ten. TCRdb re-called the RT-PCR reads with MiXCR, one entry per CDR3 protein. Of hundreds of thousands of distinct CDR3 sequences listed, about 25% are singletons. V was pared by 10 bases and J by 1 base, with 7 bases of the junction left unmatched. Germline V lookup: CDR1 SGHVS, CDR2 FNYEAQ. The CDR3 consists of 14 residues. The data were obtained in a study of response to subunit inactivated influenza vaccine. The sequence came from a middle-aged man who received an inactivated influenza vaccine. The chain has TRBV7-6 and TRBJ2-3; 8 positions agree with TRBD1. The starting material was CD4+ T cells sorted from PBMCs, obtained around 5 days after vaccination. CDR3 residues: CATPQGVGTDTQYF. Written as DNA, the CDR3 is TGTGCCACCCCACAGGGGGTGGGCACAGATACGCAGTATTTT.